This T cell receptor beta chain was recorded in a study of OX40 agonist ivuxolimab in advanced cancers. Some clones are missing from TCRdb's copy, which holds only in-frame ones; the method was immunoSEQ multiplex PCR. The sample lists tens of thousands of clones; around 81% were seen once. General study findings and limits: Dose levels from 0.1 to 3.0 mg/kg saw CD4+ and CD8+ blood T cells expand clonally by week 6.

This CDR3 is built from 14 residues. V dropped 4 bases and J dropped 6 bases, with 16 bases sitting between them. Germline assignment: CDR1 SGDLS and CDR2 YYNGEE. Note on this clone: Antigen specificity is unknown.

The receptor was isolated from an adult with an advanced solid tumor such as melanoma, head and neck, liver or kidney cancer. The sample here was CD4+ or CD8+ T cells sorted from blood, taken in a trial of the OX40 agonist ivuxolimab. The chain joins TRBV9 to TRBJ1-1; D remains ambiguous. CDR3 sequence reads: CASSPKPGTSEAFF. The DNA of the CDR3 is TGTGCCAGCAGCCCTAAACCCGGCACTTCTGAAGCTTTCTTT. Full variable domain (rest looked up from reference TRBV9 and TRBJ1-1): DSGVTQTPKHLITATGQRVTLRCSPRSGDLSVYWYQQSLDQGLQFLIQYYNGEERAKGNILERFSAQQFPDLHSELNLSSLELGDSALYFCASSPKPGTSEAFFGQGTRLTVV.